This T cell receptor (beta chain) came from a study of CD8 T cells in Susac syndrome. When the RNA was reverse transcribed, random hexamers were used with an input of roughly 0.5 to 1 ug. TCRdb called the immunoSEQ multiplex PCR reads again in MiXCR, with one record for every CDR3 protein. Among 70,000 to 100,000 distinct CDR3 sequences listed, roughly 96% were seen once. Germline CDR1 is MGHDK and CDR2 is SYGVNS. Deletions cut 6 bases from V and 0 bases from J, with 9 bases between. This CDR3 comprises 13 residues. TCR beta was sequenced from blood CD8+ and CD4+ T cells. Patients with Susac syndrome met the recently defined diagnostic criteria for definite or probable disease. Negative magnetic isolation gave CD8+ and CD4+ cells; FACS enriched CD8+ TEMRA.

The sequence came from a human donor with Susac syndrome. The sample taken for sequencing was CD8+ T cells from PBMCs. The rearrangement uses TRBV25-1 and TRBJ2-7; D uncertain. Here the CDR3 reads CASSYVGSYEQYF. CDR3 DNA sequence: TGTGCCAGCAGCTACGTCGGCTCCTACGAGCAGTACTTC.